Below are 4 T cell receptor beta chains sequenced from a single sample in a study of a mutant IDH1 vaccine in newly diagnosed glioma. Sequencing was performed with immunoSEQ multiplex PCR; in TCRdb, only in-frame clones are kept and a portion is missing. The sample has some 66,000 clones; under 90% are singletons. These receptors lack a known antigen. The time point denotes: week 35, safety follow-up. All doses held 300 ug of mutant IDH1 20-mer peptide, with topical imiquimod. Sequencing was performed on PBMCs, taken from a glioma patient whose treatment included an IDH1 peptide vaccine. The receptors derive from a man younger than 45 with glioma.

This clone showed up just once. The rearrangement joins TRBV18 to TRBJ2-1; 11 nucleotides agree with TRBD2. The ends lost 3 bases at V and 7 bases at J; junction bases unmatched: 5. There are 15 residues in the CDR3. CDR1 and CDR2 (germline): KGHSH, LQKENI. The CDR3 loop reads CASSPLTSGANEQFF. The CDR3 DNA reads TGTGCCAGCTCACCCTTGACTAGCGGGGCTAATGAGCAGTTCTTC. The full variable domain, its missing parts supplied by reference TRBV18 and TRBJ2-1, is NAGVMQNPRHLVRRRGQEARLRCSPMKGHSHVYWYRQLPEEGLKFMVYLQKENIIDESGMPKERFSAEFPKEGPSILRIQQVVRGDSAAYFCASSPLTSGANEQFFGPGTRLTVL.

The V gene is TRBV18, the J gene TRBJ2-1; D is perhaps TRBD2 (5 bases). Trimming stripped 3 bases from V and 9 bases from J, with 9 bases between. This CDR3 contains 12 residues. Germline V CDR1 and CDR2: KGHSH, LQKENI. The CDR3 DNA follows: TGTGCCAGCTCACCGTGGGGAGTTGAGCAGTTCTTC. Encoded protein: CASSPWGVEQFF.

This clone was recorded only once. The chain has TRBV5-4 and TRBJ2-5, with TRBD2 matching over 15 bases. Trimming at V came to 3 bases and at J to 2 bases, leaving 2 bases not matched to a gene. Germline CDR1 is SGHNT and CDR2 is YYREEE (reference sequence). CDR3 length: 16 residues. Here the CDR3 DNA reads TGTGCCAGCAGCTCGGGACTAGCGGGGGGACAAGAGACCCAGTACTTC. Its protein product is CASSSGLAGGQETQYF. Full variable domain (rest looked up from reference TRBV5-4 and TRBJ2-5): ETGVTQSPTHLIKTRGQQVTLRCSSQSGHNTVSWYQQALGQGPQFIFQYYREEENGRGNFPPRFSGLQFPNYSSELNVNALELDDSALYLCASSSGLAGGQETQYFGPGTRLLVL.

V is TRBV7-9 and J is TRBJ2-5; maybe TRBD2 (6 bases). The germline CDR1 and CDR2 sequences are SEHNR and FQNEAQ (reference sequence). V was cut by 3 bases and J by 5 bases, with 10 bases left in between. This CDR3 spans 13 amino acids. In DNA, the CDR3 is TGTGCCAGCAGCTTTGCGGGGCGGGAGACCCAGTACTTC. It yields the protein CASSFAGRETQYF.